This note documents a single T cell receptor (beta chain) sequence. These data are taken from a study of graft-versus-host responses after intestinal transplantation. Libraries were prepared by immunoSEQ multiplex PCR; TCRdb keeps only in-frame clonotypes and omits some of them. The sample lists 3,000 to 4,000 clones; 94% were seen once. The V and J ends lost 2 bases and 1 base respectively, with 11 bases between them. CDR1 is MNHEY and CDR2 is SMNVEV in the germline V gene (reference sequence). CDR3 length: 15 residues. This chain links TRBV27 with TRBJ2-5; weak D call: TRBD1 (6 bases). The sample in question was PBMCs, obtained 11 days after intestinal transplantation. The TCR sequence derives from a human patient who received an intestinal transplant, so some T cells may come from the graft donor. CDR3 loop: CASSLEQGTQETQYF. The CDR3 DNA is TGTGCCAGCAGTTTAGAACAGGGAACCCAAGAGACCCAGTACTTC.